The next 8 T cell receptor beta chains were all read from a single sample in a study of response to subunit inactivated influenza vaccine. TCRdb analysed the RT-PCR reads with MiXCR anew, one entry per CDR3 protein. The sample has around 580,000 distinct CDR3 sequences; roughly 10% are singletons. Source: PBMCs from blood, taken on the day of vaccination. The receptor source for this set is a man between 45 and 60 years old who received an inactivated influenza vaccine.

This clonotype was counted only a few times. The CDR3 is CASSQQRGGLYEQYF. For the CDR3, the DNA is TGTGCCAGCAGTCAGCAGCGGGGGGGGTTGTACGAGCAGTACTTC. The chain recombines TRBV28 with TRBJ2-7, with 10 bases lining up with TRBD2. The CDR3 contains 15 residues. CDR1 is MDHEN, CDR2 SYDVKM, per germline. V gave up 5 bases and J gave up 4 bases; unmatched junction bases: 8.

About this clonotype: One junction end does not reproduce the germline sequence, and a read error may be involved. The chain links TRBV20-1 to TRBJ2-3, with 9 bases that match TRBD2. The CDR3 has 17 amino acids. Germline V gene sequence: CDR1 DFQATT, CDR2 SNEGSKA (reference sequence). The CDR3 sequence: CCASGLAGPRGTDTQYF. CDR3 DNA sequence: TGCTGTGCTAGTGGGCTAGCGGGGCCTCGGGGGACAGATACGCAGTATTTT.

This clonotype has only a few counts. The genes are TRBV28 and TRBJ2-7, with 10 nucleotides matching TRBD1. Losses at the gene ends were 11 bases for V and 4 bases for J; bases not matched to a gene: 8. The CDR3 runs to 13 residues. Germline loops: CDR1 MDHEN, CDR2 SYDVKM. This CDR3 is CASRDRGIYEQYF. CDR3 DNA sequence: TGTGCCTCCCGGGACAGGGGAATTTACGAGCAGTACTTC.

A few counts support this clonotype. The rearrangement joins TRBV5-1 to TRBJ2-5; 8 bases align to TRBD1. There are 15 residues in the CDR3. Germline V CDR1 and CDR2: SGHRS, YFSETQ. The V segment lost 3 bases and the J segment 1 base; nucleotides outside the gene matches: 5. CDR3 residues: CASSSQGETQETQYF. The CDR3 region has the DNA TGCGCCAGCAGCTCACAGGGGGAGACCCAAGAGACCCAGTACTTC.

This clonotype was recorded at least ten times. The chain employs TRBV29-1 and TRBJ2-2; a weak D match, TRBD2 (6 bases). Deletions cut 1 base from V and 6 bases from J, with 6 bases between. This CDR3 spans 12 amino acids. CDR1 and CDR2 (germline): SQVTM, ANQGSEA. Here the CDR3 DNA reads TGCAGCGTTGAAGGGGGGGCCGGGGAGCTGTTTTTT. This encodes CSVEGGAGELFF.

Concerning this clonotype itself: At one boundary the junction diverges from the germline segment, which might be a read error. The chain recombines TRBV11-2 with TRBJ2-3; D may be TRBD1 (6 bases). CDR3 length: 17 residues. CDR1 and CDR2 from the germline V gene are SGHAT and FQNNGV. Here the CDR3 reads CASSERQGRRGTDTQCF. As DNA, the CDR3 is TGTGCCAGCAGCGAGAGGCAGGGGCGCAGGGGCACAGATACGCAGTGTTTT.

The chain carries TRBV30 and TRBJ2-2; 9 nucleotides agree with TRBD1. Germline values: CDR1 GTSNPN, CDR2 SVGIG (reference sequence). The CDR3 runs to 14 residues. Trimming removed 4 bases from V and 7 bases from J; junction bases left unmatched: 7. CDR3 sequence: CAWNPGQGSGELFF. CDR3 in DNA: TGTGCCTGGAATCCGGGACAGGGAAGCGGGGAGCTGTTTTTT.

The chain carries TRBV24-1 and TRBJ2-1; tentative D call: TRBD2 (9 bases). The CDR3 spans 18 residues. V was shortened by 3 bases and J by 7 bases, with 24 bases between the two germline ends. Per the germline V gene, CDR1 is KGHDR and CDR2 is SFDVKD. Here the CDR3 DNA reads TGTGCCACCAGTGATCCCCAGGGGGCTAGCGGGACCTGGAATGAGCAGTTCTTC. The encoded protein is CATSDPQGASGTWNEQFF.